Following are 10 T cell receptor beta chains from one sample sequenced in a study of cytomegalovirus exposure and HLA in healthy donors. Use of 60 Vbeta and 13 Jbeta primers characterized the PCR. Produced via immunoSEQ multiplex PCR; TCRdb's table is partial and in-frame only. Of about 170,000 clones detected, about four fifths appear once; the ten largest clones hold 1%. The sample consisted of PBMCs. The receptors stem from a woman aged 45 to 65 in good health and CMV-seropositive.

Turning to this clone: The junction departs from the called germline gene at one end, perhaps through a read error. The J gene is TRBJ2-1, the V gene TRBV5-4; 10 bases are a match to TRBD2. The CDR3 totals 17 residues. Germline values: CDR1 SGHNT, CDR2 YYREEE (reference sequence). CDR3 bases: TGTGCCAGCAGCTTGACTCCTGCTAGCGGGGGCGGTAATGGGCAGTTCTTC. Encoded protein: CASSLTPASGGGNGQFF. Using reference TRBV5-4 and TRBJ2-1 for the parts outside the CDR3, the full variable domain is ETGVTQSPTHLIKTRGQQVTLRCSSQSGHNTVSWYQQALGQGPQFIFQYYREEENGRGNFPPRFSGLQFPNYSSELNVNALELDDSALYLCASSLTPASGGGNGQFFGPGTRLTVL.

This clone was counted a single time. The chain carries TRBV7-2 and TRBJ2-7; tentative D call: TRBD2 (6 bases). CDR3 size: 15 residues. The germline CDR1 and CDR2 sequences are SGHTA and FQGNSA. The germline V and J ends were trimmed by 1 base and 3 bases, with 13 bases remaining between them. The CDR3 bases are TGTGCCAGCAGCTTAGACGGGGCGGGGAACTACGAGCAGTACTTC. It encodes CASSLDGAGNYEQYF.

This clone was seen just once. In DNA form, the CDR3 reads TGCGCCAGCAGAAGGACGGGGGCTAATGAAAAACTGTTTTTT. The encoded protein is CASRRTGANEKLFF. The gene calls are TRBV5-1 and TRBJ1-4; weak D call: TRBD1 (5 bases). This CDR3 is built from 14 residues. Trimming took 5 bases from V and 3 from J, leaving 11 bases between them. Looked up from germline, CDR1 is SGHRS and CDR2 is YFSETQ.

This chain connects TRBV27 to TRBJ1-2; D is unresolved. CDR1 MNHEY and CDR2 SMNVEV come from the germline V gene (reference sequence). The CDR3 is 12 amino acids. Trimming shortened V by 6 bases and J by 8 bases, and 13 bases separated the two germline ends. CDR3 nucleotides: TGTGCCAGCAGCACCGGAGGAATAGGCTACACCTTC. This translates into CASSTGGIGYTF.

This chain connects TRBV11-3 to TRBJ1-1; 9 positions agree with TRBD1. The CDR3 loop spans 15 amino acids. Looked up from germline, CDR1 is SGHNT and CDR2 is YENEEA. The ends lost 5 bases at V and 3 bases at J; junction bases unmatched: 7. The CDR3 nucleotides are TGTGCCAGCAGCCGGGGGACAGGGAGGGACACTGAAGCTTTCTTT. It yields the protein CASSRGTGRDTEAFF.

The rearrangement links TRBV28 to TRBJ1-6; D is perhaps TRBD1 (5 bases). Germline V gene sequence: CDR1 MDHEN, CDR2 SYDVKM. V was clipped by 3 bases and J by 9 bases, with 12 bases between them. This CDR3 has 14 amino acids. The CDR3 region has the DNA TGTGCCAGCAGTTTGGGCCAGGGAAGTTCACCCCTCCACTTT. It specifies CASSLGQGSSPLHF.

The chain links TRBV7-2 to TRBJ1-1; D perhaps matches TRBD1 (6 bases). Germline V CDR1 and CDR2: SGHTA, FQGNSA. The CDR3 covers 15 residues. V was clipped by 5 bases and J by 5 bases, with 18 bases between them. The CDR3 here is CASSKGGQRMTEAFF. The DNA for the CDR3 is TGTGCCAGCAGCAAGGGGGGGCAGCGAATGACTGAAGCTTTCTTT. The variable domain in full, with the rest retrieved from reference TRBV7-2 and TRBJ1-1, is GAGVSQSPSNKVTEKGKDVELRCDPISGHTALYWYRQSLGQGLEFLIYFQGNSAPDKSGLPSDRFSAERTGGSVSTLTIQRTQQEDSAVYLCASSKGGQRMTEAFFGQGTRLTVV.

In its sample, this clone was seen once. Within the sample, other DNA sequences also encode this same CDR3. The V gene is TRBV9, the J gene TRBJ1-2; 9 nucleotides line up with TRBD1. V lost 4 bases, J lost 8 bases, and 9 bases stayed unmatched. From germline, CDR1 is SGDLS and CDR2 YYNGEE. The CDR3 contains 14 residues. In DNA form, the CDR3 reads TGTGCCAGCAGCACGGGACAGGGAGTGGGAGGCTACACCTTC. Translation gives CASSTGQGVGGYTF. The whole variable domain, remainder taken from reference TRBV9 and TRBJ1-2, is DSGVTQTPKHLITATGQRVTLRCSPRSGDLSVYWYQQSLDQGLQFLIQYYNGEERAKGNILERFSAQQFPDLHSELNLSSLELGDSALYFCASSTGQGVGGYTFGSGTRLTVV.

The CDR3 loop is CASSEGGYGYTF. DNA of the CDR3: TGTGCCAGCAGTGAGGGGGGGTATGGCTACACCTTC. This chain joins TRBV6-5 and TRBJ1-2; TRBD1 is a possible D gene (6 bases). This CDR3 region has 12 residues. The germline V and J ends were trimmed by 5 bases and 5 bases, with 9 bases remaining between them. The V gene's germline CDR1 is MNHEY and CDR2 SVGAGI.

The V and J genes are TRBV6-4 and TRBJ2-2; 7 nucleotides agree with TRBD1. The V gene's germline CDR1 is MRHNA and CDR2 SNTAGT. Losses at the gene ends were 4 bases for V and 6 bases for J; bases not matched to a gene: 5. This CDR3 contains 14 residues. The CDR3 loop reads CASSVGGEAGELFF. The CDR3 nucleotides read TGTGCCAGCAGTGTAGGGGGCGAGGCCGGGGAGCTGTTTTTT.